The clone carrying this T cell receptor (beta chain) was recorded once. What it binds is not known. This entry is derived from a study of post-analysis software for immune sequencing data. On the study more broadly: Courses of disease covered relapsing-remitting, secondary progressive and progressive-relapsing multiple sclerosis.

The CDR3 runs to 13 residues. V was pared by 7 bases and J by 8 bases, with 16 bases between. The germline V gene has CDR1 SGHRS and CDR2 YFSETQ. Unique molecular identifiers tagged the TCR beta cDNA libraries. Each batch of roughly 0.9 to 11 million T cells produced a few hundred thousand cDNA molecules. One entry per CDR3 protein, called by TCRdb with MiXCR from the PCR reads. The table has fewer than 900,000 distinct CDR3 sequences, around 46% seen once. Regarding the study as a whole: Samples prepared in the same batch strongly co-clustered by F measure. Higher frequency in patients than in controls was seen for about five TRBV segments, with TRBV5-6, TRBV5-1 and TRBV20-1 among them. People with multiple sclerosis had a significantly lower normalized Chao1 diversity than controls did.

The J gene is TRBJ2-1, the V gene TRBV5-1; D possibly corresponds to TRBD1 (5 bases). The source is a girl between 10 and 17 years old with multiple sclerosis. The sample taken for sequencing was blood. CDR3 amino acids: CASGPQGEDEQFF. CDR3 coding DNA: TGCGCCAGCGGTCCTCAGGGTGAGGATGAGCAGTTCTTC.